This T cell receptor beta chain was identified in a study of T-cell reconstitution after alpha-beta-depleted transplantation in children. Trimming removed 7 bases at V and 4 bases at J, with 16 bases between. The germline V gene encodes CDR1 LNHDA and CDR2 SQIVND (reference sequence). The CDR3 extends over 14 amino acids. It was with unique molecular identifiers that the TCRbeta library was prepared. TCRdb re-analysed the PCR reads in MiXCR, keeping a single row per CDR3 protein. The profile shows about 870,000 distinct CDR3 sequences, less than 20% of them singletons. Specimen: PBMCs, mostly from graft donor cells, collected 360 days after TCRalphabeta/CD19-depleted stem cell transplant. The sequence came from a male patient younger than 18 who had a stem cell transplant for acute lymphoblastic leukemia, so the T cells may come from the graft donor. This chain links TRBV19 with TRBJ1-1; D is possibly TRBD1 (6 bases). CDR3 in DNA: TGTGCCAGTACTCCAGGGACACTGGGCACTGAAGCTTTCTTT. Its protein is CASTPGTLGTEAFF.